The T cell receptor beta chain under discussion was sequenced for a study of T cell repertoires in cytomegalovirus infection. Overall study results and limits: Identification of carriers of CMV plus the relevant HLA was achieved through cumulative public TCR beta family frequency. CMV-specific HLA-C-restricted TCR beta clonotypes dominated the ex vivo response.

After removal of 3 bases from V and 3 bases from J, the junction contained 6 bases not matched to a gene. CDR1 and CDR2 from the germline V gene are SGHTA and FQGNSA. This CDR3 has 16 amino acids. TCRdb reanalysed the reads using MiXCR and keeps one entry per CDR3 protein. Here the sample spans around 280,000 distinct CDR3 sequences, roughly an eighth being singletons. In this sample, this clonotype turned up many times. The antigen remains undetermined. This chain joins TRBV7-2 and TRBJ1-3; 9 nucleotides match TRBD1. Sequencing was done on a sample of PBMCs. This clonotype originated in a human donor in good health (CMV status not recorded). Some clones in this sample may be carry-over from other donors' samples. CDR3 protein: CASSFPGQGIGNTIYF. The DNA of the CDR3 is TGTGCCAGCAGCTTCCCGGGACAGGGAATTGGAAACACCATATATTTT.